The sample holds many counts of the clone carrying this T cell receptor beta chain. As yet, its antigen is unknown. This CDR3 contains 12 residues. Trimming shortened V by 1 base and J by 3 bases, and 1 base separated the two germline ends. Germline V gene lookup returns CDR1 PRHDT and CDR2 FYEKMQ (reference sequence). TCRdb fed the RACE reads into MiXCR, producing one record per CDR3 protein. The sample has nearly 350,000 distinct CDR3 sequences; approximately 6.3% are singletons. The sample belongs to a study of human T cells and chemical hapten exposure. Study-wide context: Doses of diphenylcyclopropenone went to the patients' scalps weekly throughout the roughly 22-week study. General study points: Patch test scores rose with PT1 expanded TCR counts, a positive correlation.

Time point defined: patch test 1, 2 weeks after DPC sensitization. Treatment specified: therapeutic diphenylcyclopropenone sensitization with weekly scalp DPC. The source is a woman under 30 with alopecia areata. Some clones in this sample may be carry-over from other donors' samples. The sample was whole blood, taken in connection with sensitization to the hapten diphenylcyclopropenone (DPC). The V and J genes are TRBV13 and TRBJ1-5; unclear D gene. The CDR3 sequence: CASSLVNQPQHF. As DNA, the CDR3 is TGTGCCAGCAGCTTAGTCAATCAGCCCCAGCATTTT.